This entry is about one T cell receptor (beta chain). V lost 0 bases and J lost 8, with 16 bases in between. There are 15 residues in the CDR3. From germline, CDR1 is GTSNPN and CDR2 SVGIG (reference sequence). TCRdb keeps only in-frame clones here, not all; method: immunoSEQ multiplex PCR. The sample contains about 660,000 clones, 87% of which appear only once. The data stem from a study of shared T cell receptors in the human thymus. The sample also formed part of further work on human thymus T cells. That source reports: Infants served as donors; they were healthy and Finnish and were having corrective surgery for congenital heart defects. Thymus specimens were resections from corrective heart surgery. Thymic and blood repertoires seemed to show skewed V and J gene use.

Sequencing was carried out using thymocytes. The chain is built from TRBV30 and TRBJ1-4; D unclear. This TCR came from a boy less than two years old with a congenital heart defect. Here the CDR3 DNA reads TGTGCCTGGAGTGTACCGACGGACTACATCGAAAAACTGTTTTTT. This gives the protein CAWSVPTDYIEKLFF.